The T cell receptor (beta chain) described here comes from a study of cytomegalovirus exposure and HLA in healthy donors. Across the whole study: The study placed 80% to 85% of its approximately 380 genotyped donors in the Caucasian-associated ancestry cluster.

After removal of 3 bases from V and 8 bases from J, the junction contained 5 bases not matched to a gene. Germline CDR1 and CDR2: SQVTM and ANQGSEA. The length of the CDR3 is 12 residues. The PCR was carried out with 60 Vbeta primers and 13 Jbeta primers. Generated by immunoSEQ multiplex PCR, the TCRdb table keeps only in-frame clones and is missing some. The data contain tens of thousands of clones, approximately 82% of them singletons. A single count supports this clone. The target antigen is unknown. Study results and limitations: A missense DCLRE1C variant was associated with V- and J-gene trimming of TCR beta chains in a later analysis, and an independent cohort replicated the association. As a later analysis revealed, most CMV-associated TCR beta chains appeared HLA-restricted. Listed as cytomegalovirus-associated were 150 or so TCR beta chains.

This TCR was sampled from a woman under 30 in good health and CMV-seropositive. This chain connects TRBV29-1 to TRBJ1-1; 8 bases align to TRBD1. Sequenced input: PBMCs. The CDR3 DNA follows: TGCAGCGTTGAGAGACAGGGGCCAGAAGCTTTCTTT. Translated, it gives CSVERQGPEAFF.